These 9 T cell receptor beta chains originate from one sample sequenced in a study of CXCR3-negative and CXCR3-positive naive CD8 T cells. The libraries of TRB cDNA were prepared using 5' RACE with UMI labels. TCRdb re-called the 5' RACE reads and gives one entry per CDR3 protein, without DNA. The table counts 30,000 to 40,000 distinct CDR3 sequences; 14% lies in the top ten. Sequenced sample: memory CD8+ T cells from blood. These receptors came from a human donor in good health. Some clones in this sample may be carry-over from other donors' samples.

The V and J genes are TRBV4-1 and TRBJ2-1. CDR3 size: 15 residues. Germline V CDR1 and CDR2: MGHRA, YSYEKL. The CDR3 reads CASNPAGASYNEQFF.

V gene TRBV29-1 combines with J gene TRBJ1-1. Looked up from germline, CDR1 is SQVTM and CDR2 is ANQGSEA. CDR3 length: 12 residues. The CDR3 reads CSVLGDGTEAFF. The entire variable domain, with the rest obtained from reference TRBV29-1 and TRBJ1-1, is as follows: SAVISQKPSRDICQRGTSLTIQCQVDSQVTMMFWYRQQPGQSLTLIATANQGSEATYESGFVIDKFPISRPNLTFSTLTVSNMSPEDSSIYLCSVLGDGTEAFFGQGTRLTVV.

J is TRBJ2-1 and V is TRBV3-1; TCRdb selects TRBD2, and the lack of DNA leaves this call unchecked. Germline loops: CDR1 LGHDT, CDR2 YNNKEL (reference sequence). The length of the CDR3 is 17 residues. The CDR3: CASSQVSVGPFYNEQFF.

The J gene is TRBJ2-1, the V gene TRBV6-4; TCRdb picks TRBD2, but there is no DNA to check that call. The germline gives CDR1 MRHNA, CDR2 SNTAGT. The CDR3 is 15 amino acids. This chain's CDR3 is CASSASPTSSDEQFF.

The V call is TRBV14, the J call TRBJ2-1; TCRdb selects TRBD1, and the lack of DNA leaves this call unchecked. The CDR3 has 16 residues. Germline lookup yields CDR1 SGHDN and CDR2 FVKESK. The CDR3 here is CASSQVRDTLGNEQFF. Complete variable domain (other parts from reference TRBV14 and TRBJ2-1): EAGVTQFPSHSVIEKGQTVTLRCDPISGHDNLYWYRRVMGKEIKFLLHFVKESKQDESGMPNNRFLAERTGGTYSTLKVQPAELEDSGVYFCASSQVRDTLGNEQFFGPGTRLTVL.

The chain has TRBV20-1 and TRBJ2-5. Looked up from germline, CDR1 is DFQATT and CDR2 is SNEGSKA (reference sequence). The CDR3 is 11 amino acids. CDR3 sequence reads: CSARDGETQYF.

J is TRBJ2-2 and V is TRBV29-1; no DNA is available, so the TRBD1 call from TCRdb remains unchecked. Germline CDR1 reads SQVTM; CDR2 reads ANQGSEA. The CDR3 runs to 15 residues. The CDR3 loop reads CSVDGTGGNTGELFF.

V usage is TRBV11-1 and J usage is TRBJ2-2; TCRdb outputs TRBD2, but without DNA this stays unchecked. In germline, CDR1 is SGHAT, CDR2 FQDESV (reference sequence). The CDR3 is 13 amino acids. This chain's CDR3 is CASRPEGTGELFF. Supplemented by reference TRBV11-1 and TRBJ2-2, the full variable domain reads EAEVAQSPRYKITEKSQAVAFWCDPISGHATLYWYRQILGQGPELLVQFQDESVVDDSQLPKDRFSAERLKGVDSTLKIQPAELGDSAMYLCASRPEGTGELFFGEGSRLTVL.

The chain employs TRBV3-1 and TRBJ2-4. Germline values: CDR1 LGHDT, CDR2 YNNKEL (reference sequence). This CDR3 comprises 17 residues. The CDR3 is CASSQATMALAKNIQYF.